The 9 T cell receptor beta chains below come from one sample, sequenced in a study of T cells in tuberculosis. Time point described: new active TB diagnosis, blood taken before or within 7 days of starting treatment. Assay used: immunoSEQ multiplex PCR; TCRdb lists only in-frame clones, some missing. The table lists about 30,000 clones, approximately 89% of them singletons. Sequences were derived from PBMCs, sampled at tuberculosis diagnosis. Source of these receptors: an adult with tuberculosis.

The CDR3 region has the DNA TGTGCCACCAGTCCACGGGGGAGGTACAATGAGCAGTTCTTC. The encoded protein is CATSPRGRYNEQFF. The rearrangement joins TRBV15 to TRBJ2-1; D is possibly TRBD2 (6 bases). Trimming left V 6 bases short and J 4 bases short, with 13 bases between. Germline CDR1 reads LNHNV; CDR2 reads YYDKDF (reference sequence). This CDR3 is built from 14 residues.

This chain links TRBV4-1 with TRBJ2-1; TRBD1 matches at 7 bases. The junction had 10 bases not matched to a gene; V was cut back by 4 bases and J by 1 base. This CDR3 is built from 17 residues. Per the germline V gene, CDR1 is MGHRA and CDR2 is YSYEKL. Written as DNA, the CDR3 is TGCGCCAGCAGCCTTACAGAAGGGGGCAGATCCTACAATGAGCAGTTCTTC. This codes for CASSLTEGGRSYNEQFF.

This chain links TRBV2 with TRBJ2-5, with 9 bases fitting TRBD1. Germline CDR1 reads SNHLY; CDR2 reads FYNNEI. Unmatched junction bases numbered 11, after V lost 6 bases and J lost 0 bases. The CDR3 contains 17 residues. The CDR3 nucleotides read TGTGCCAGCAGCGGAGACCCGGACAGGGGACACCAAGAGACCCAGTACTTC. The encoded protein is CASSGDPDRGHQETQYF.

The CDR3, as DNA: TGTGCCAGCAGCGTAGAGGCAGGGGGCAATACCGGGGAGCTGTTTTTT. It translates to CASSVEAGGNTGELFF. The chain recombines TRBV9 with TRBJ2-2; 8 nucleotides match TRBD1. The ends lost 0 bases at V and 5 bases at J; junction bases unmatched: 6. Germline CDR1 reads SGDLS; CDR2 reads YYNGEE. The CDR3 runs to 16 residues. Drawing the rest from reference TRBV9 and TRBJ2-2, the complete variable domain is DSGVTQTPKHLITATGQRVTLRCSPRSGDLSVYWYQQSLDQGLQFLIQYYNGEERAKGNILERFSAQQFPDLHSELNLSSLELGDSALYFCASSVEAGGNTGELFFGEGSRLTVL.

This chain connects TRBV6-1 to TRBJ1-2, with 10 bases fitting TRBD1. J was trimmed by 4 bases and V by 2 bases; bases with no gene match: 1. The CDR3 loop spans 14 amino acids. From germline, CDR1 is MNHNS and CDR2 SASEGT. The CDR3: CASSERDRGYGYTF. The DNA of the CDR3 is TGTGCCAGCAGTGAAAGGGACAGGGGCTATGGCTACACCTTC.

The rearrangement uses TRBV4-2 and TRBJ1-5; D not resolved. With 1 base removed from V and 4 bases from J, the gap between germline ends came to 20 bases. CDR1 and CDR2 from the germline V gene are LGHNA and YNFKEQ. The CDR3 has 18 amino acids. For the CDR3, the DNA is TGTGCCAGCAGCCAAGTCAGTGCAACGGTACTCGGGAATCAGCCCCAGCATTTT. It is translated as CASSQVSATVLGNQPQHF.

The V gene is TRBV5-6, the J gene TRBJ1-6; a possible D gene is TRBD1 (6 bases). The V end lost 4 bases, the J end lost 0 bases, and 17 bases lay between the germline ends. There are 18 residues in the CDR3. Germline V gene data show CDR1 as SGHDT and CDR2 as YYEEEE. CDR3 in amino acids: CASSDGQSRGSYNSPLHF. For the CDR3, the DNA is TGTGCCAGCAGCGACGGACAGAGCCGGGGCTCCTATAATTCACCCCTCCACTTT.

J is TRBJ2-6 and V is TRBV11-1, with TRBD1 matching 8 bases. The CDR3 is 19 amino acids. V gave up 1 base and J gave up 0 bases; unmatched junction bases: 8. Germline CDR1 is SGHAT and CDR2 is FQDESV (reference sequence). Here the CDR3 DNA reads TGTGCCAGCAGCTTAGATGGACAGGGCCTATCCTCTGGGGCCAACGTCCTGACTTTC. It translates to CASSLDGQGLSSGANVLTF.

This clone was observed once. The chain couples TRBV6-4 to TRBJ2-1, with D possibly matching TRBD1 (5 bases). From germline, CDR1 is MRHNA and CDR2 SNTAGT. V was shortened by 6 bases and J by 4 bases, with 10 bases between the two germline ends. The CDR3 is 13 amino acids. The CDR3 here is CASSAGWYNEQFF. Here the CDR3 DNA reads TGTGCCAGCAGCGCAGGGTGGTACAATGAGCAGTTCTTC.